One TCR beta chain is described in this entry. Its antigen is as yet unknown. Here immunoSEQ multiplex PCR was the method, and the copy in TCRdb shows in-frame clones only, minus some. The sample lists 35,000 to 40,000 clones, approximately 86% occurring once. This specimen belongs to a study of OX40 agonist ivuxolimab in advanced cancers. Turning to the study itself: Dose-escalation patients' cancers were hepatocellular carcinoma, melanoma, renal cell or head and neck cancer. Study-wide results and caveats: At doses 0.1 to 3.0 mg/kg, CD4+ and CD8+ clones expanded.

V shed 4 bases, J shed 4 bases, and the junction held 7 bases outside the gene matches. Germline V gene data show CDR1 as MGHRA and CDR2 as YSYEKL. The CDR3 totals 16 residues. This chain uses TRBV4-1 with TRBJ2-1; 10 bases line up with TRBD2. The clonotype originates from an adult with an advanced solid tumor such as melanoma, head and neck, liver or kidney cancer. The starting material was CD4+ or CD8+ T cells sorted from blood, obtained in a trial of the OX40 agonist ivuxolimab. Written as DNA, the CDR3 is TGCGCCAGCAGCCGATACCTAGCGGGGGAATACAATGAGCAGTTCTTC. This sequence encodes CASSRYLAGEYNEQFF.